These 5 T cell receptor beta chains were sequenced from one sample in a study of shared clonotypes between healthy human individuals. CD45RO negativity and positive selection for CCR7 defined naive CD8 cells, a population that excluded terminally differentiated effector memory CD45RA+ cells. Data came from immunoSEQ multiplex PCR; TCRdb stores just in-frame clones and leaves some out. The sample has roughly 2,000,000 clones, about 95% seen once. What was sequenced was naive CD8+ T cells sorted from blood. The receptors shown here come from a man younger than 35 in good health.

CDR3 in amino acids: CASGSGQSYNEQFF. CDR3 bases: TGTGCCAGCGGGTCCGGACAGTCTTACAATGAGCAGTTCTTC. The J gene is TRBJ2-1, the V gene TRBV28; TRBD1 might be the D (6 bases). This CDR3 is built from 14 residues. V lost 8 bases to trimming and J lost 4 bases, with 15 bases between them. Germline V gives CDR1 MDHEN, CDR2 SYDVKM.

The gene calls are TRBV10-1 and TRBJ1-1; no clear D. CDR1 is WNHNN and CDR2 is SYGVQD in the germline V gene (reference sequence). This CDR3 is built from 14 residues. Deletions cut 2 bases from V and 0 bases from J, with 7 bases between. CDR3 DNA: TGCGCCAGCAGTGAGGACGGATTGAACACTGAAGCTTTCTTT. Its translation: CASSEDGLNTEAFF.

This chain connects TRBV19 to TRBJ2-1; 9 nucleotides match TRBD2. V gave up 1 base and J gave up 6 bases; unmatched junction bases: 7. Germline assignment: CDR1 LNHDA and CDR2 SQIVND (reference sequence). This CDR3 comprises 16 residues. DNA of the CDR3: TGTGCCAGTAGTATAGTTGGAGCGGGGGGACTCAATGAGCAGTTCTTC. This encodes CASSIVGAGGLNEQFF.

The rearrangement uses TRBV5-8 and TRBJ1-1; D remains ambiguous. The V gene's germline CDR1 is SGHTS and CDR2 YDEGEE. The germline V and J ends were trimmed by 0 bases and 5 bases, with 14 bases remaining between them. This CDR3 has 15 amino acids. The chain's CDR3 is CASSLVQLTTTEAFF. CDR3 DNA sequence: TGTGCCAGCAGCTTGGTTCAACTAACAACGACTGAAGCTTTCTTT.

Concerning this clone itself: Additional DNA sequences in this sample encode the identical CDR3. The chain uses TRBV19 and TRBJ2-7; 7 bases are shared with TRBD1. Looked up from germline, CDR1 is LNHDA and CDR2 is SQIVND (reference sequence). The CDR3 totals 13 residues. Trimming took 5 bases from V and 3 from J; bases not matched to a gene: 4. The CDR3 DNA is TGTGCCAGTAGTCCGGGACAGTACTACGAGCAGTACTTC. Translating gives CASSPGQYYEQYF.